This TCR beta chain was documented in a study of graft-versus-host responses after intestinal transplantation (dated by TCRdb to 2020 to 2023). A note on the overall study: The transplants that recipients received were multivisceral, liver-intestinal, or isolated intestinal. All recipients received anti-thymocyte globulin induction followed by maintenance tacrolimus and steroids for roughly 3 years. Donor T cell macrochimerism was defined as a peak of at least 4% donor T cells among recipient peripheral blood mononuclear cells. Alloreactive clones were identified by sequencing pre-transplant mixed lymphocyte reaction products and comparing them with unstimulated pre-transplant donor and recipient T cells. After intestinal transplantation, graft-versus-host and host-versus-graft alloreactive T cell clones in the graft, circulation and bone marrow were tracked using bulk TCR-beta CDR3 sequencing. Rather than going through the commercial service, samples from a few later patients were sequenced in-house on an Illumina MiSeq and processed with MiXCR. The cohort enrolled 20 to 25 intestinal transplant recipients, one of whom was a retransplant, and 3 patients without pretransplant specimens were excluded. Beyond this particular receptor, the publication reports: Peak levels of circulating GvH clones were associated with declines in HvG clones early after transplant. GvH clones were found in recipient bone marrow, and some of the GvH clones appeared earlier in ileal mucosa or blood, which is consistent with an intestinal mucosal origin. High GvH to HvG T cell clonal ratios were observed in the allografts of patients with donor T cell macrochimerism. Conclusions were limited by the relatively low number and heterogeneity of intestinal transplant patients.

Clipping removes 2 bases from V and 0 bases from J, with 4 as the unmatched junction base count. CDR3 length: 16 amino acids, cysteine to phenylalanine. The retained sequence is limited to the CDR3, 48 bases, with the frame set at the first base. Taken from the germline V gene, the CDR1 and CDR2 loops are SGDLS and YYNGEE. Library prep was done by the immunoSEQ multiplex PCR assay. For most patients, genomic DNA was isolated with the Qiagen DNeasy Blood and Tissue Kit and sent frozen to Adaptive Biotechnologies for TCR sequencing. Adaptive Biotechnologies carried out high-throughput TCR-beta CDR3 sequencing of genomic DNA for most patients. Turning to the authors' computational methods: TCR sequencing data for roughly 20 patients were retrieved from Adaptive's ImmunoSEQ software; a few other patients were processed with MiXCR and VDJtools. CD4 versus CD8 sorting errors were corrected by removing sequences found in both subsets at a frequency ratio below 5:1. CDR3 nucleotide sequences shared by donor and recipient were removed because the origin of these sequences could not be assigned. Alloreactive clones required at least 2-fold expansion over unstimulated cells and minimum CFSE-low frequency of 0.002% (template counts) or 0.001% (read counts). Mappable clones were those detected in sequenced pre-transplant spleen, lymph node, or MLR CFSE-low populations of the donor or recipient. Cumulative frequency of alloreactive clones was calculated as a percentage of all sequences weighted by copy number. TCRdb carries this immuneACCESS record with in-frame sequences only. Its versions omit some clonotypes, under half of them owing to an unresolved V gene in the studies checked, with the rest unexplained. Clonal size and the V and J genes are those of that table, whereas D and trimming came from the DNA. In all, the sample holds about 96,000 clones, and around 90% of those were seen once. The top ten constitute about 0.29% of the sample.

This specimen's time point label, per the study, means: cells obtained before transplantation from donor or recipient. CD3+CD4+ and CD3+CD8+ populations were FACS-sorted from unstimulated pre-transplant donor and recipient cells taken from spleen or lymph nodes. In regard to this clone: No cognate antigen has been identified for it. Qualities for individual bases were not recorded, and no much larger clone is one base off.

The sequence was obtained from a human donor who received an intestinal transplant. Sequences were derived from unstimulated CD4+ T cells sorted from spleen or lymph node cells, sampled before intestinal transplant. Here the chain combines TRBV9 and TRBJ2-1, and 8 junctional nucleotides match TRBD2. The CDR3 corresponds to CASSVQAGVSYNEQFF. The DNA reads as follows: TGTGCCAGCAGCGTTCAAGCGGGAGTCTCCTACAATGAGCAGTTCTTC. The full variable domain, completed from the reference TRBV9 and TRBJ2-1 proteins outside the CDR3, reads DSGVTQTPKHLITATGQRVTLRCSPRSGDLSVYWYQQSLDQGLQFLIQYYNGEERAKGNILERFSAQQFPDLHSELNLSSLELGDSALYFCASSVQAGVSYNEQFFGPGTRLTVL.